This TCR beta chain was captured in a study of cytomegalovirus exposure and HLA in healthy donors (dated by TCRdb to between 2016 and 2019). For the wider study: According to a later analysis, one platform produced both the 120 validation repertoires and the roughly 640 repertoires of the first cohort. To predict cytomegalovirus infection status, the study combined high-throughput TCR immunosequencing, statistical association of individual TCRs with disease status, and machine learning. The study aimed to test whether signatures of past pathogen exposure could be identified by cataloging public T cell receptors. Besides the first cohort of hundreds of subjects, a separate validation cohort made up of over a hundred different subjects was used. Here is what the overall study found, with its caveats: A few of the identified cytomegalovirus-associated TCR beta chains were confirmed in vitro to be specific for cytomegalovirus antigens. The classifier was reported to diagnose cytomegalovirus status with high specificity and sensitivity in both the original and validation cohorts. All 120 or so repertoires were used to score co-occurrence in the validation cohort in a later analysis, because that analysis had no HLA typing for the cohort. It was suggested by the authors that the approach could potentially be generalized to other disease states and immunological phenotypes. While some public TCRs were present in many individuals, most TCR sequences turned up only very rarely across donors. A total of around 150 TCR beta chains were listed by the study as associated with cytomegalovirus. A later analysis found that TCRs clustered in the first cohort also tended to co-occur in the 120 validation repertoires, with roughly 95% of cluster scores above 0.

The method behind the library was the immunoSEQ multiplex PCR assay. The study's own analysis went as follows. A statistical classification framework was built for diagnosing cytomegalovirus status from the catalog of TCR beta chain sequences. In its TCRdb copy, this immuneACCESS table keeps in-frame sequences only and misses some clones. Where compared with another copy, unresolved V genes explain less than half of these, and the others have no known cause. V, J and clone size are taken as reported in that table, and D and trimming were inferred from the DNA itself. Counted in this sample were around 49,000 clones; around 94% of them appeared once. Jointly, the top ten make up 6.5% to 9.5% of the sample. Notes on this clone: This receptor's antigen is unknown. No base quality values were provided; no much bigger clone lies one nucleotide off.

Separate from the approximately 670-subject first cohort, the validation cohort of 120 subjects was the group to which the donors belonged. The cysteine opens and the phenylalanine closes a CDR3 of 15 amino acids. Only CDR3 DNA is held: 45 bases, read in frame from base 1. CDR1 is given as MNHNY and CDR2 as SVGAGI, both from the germline V gene (reference sequence). At the junction V is shortened by 5 bases and J by 5 bases; bases outside the gene matches: 9. The sequence derives from a woman under 30 in good health and CMV-seropositive. Rearrangement joined TRBV6-6 to TRBJ2-7; 10 middle bases align to TRBD1. The sequenced material came from PBMCs. The CDR3 in this case is CASSTHGQGGHEQYF. The DNA reads TGTGCCAGCAGTACCCATGGACAGGGGGGACACGAGCAGTACTTC.